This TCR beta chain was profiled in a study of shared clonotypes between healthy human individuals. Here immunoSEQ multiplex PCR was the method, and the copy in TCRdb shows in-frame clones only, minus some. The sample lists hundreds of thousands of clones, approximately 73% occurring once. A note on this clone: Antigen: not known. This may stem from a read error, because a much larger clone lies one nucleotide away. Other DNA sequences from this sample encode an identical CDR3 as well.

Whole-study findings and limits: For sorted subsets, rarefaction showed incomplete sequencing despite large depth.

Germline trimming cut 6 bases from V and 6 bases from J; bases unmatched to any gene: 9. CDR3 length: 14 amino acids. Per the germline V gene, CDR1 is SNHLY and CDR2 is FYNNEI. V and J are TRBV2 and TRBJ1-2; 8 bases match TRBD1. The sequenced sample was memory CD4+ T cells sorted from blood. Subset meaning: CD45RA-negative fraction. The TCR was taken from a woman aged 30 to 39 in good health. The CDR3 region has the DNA TGTGCCAGCAGCCGCTCGACAGGGGCGGATGGCTACACCTTC. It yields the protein CASSRSTGADGYTF. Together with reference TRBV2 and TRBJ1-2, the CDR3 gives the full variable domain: EPEVTQTPSHQVTQMGQEVILRCVPISNHLYFYWYRQILGQKVEFLVSFYNNEISEKSEIFDDQFSVERPDGSNFTLKIRSTKLEDSAMYFCASSRSTGADGYTFGSGTRLTVV.